This T cell receptor beta chain was profiled in a study of Graves' ophthalmopathy and Graves' hyperthyroidism. Study overall: Stable hyperthyroidism was defined by absence of ophthalmopathy within 18 months of follow-up.

RNA transcripts provided the template for amplifying TCR beta CDR3 regions. Investigators did first-round RT-PCR with HTBI primers, then second-round multiplex PCR. Each CDR3 protein is one row after TCRdb ran MiXCR on the multiplex PCR reads. Of more than 1,000,000 distinct CDR3 sequences listed, approximately 35% were seen once; the top ten hold around 10%. Germline assignment: CDR1 SEHNR and CDR2 FQNEAQ (reference sequence). The CDR3 sequence is 11 residues long. Trimming removed 3 bases from V and 7 bases from J, with 6 bases in between. At least ten counts were recorded for this clonotype. Included hyperthyroidism patients were aged 18 to 65 and newly diagnosed (under 2 months' duration). It was on clinical symptoms, serum thyroxine, TRAb, thyroid ultrasound and orbital computed tomography that diagnosis relied.

The source of this sequence is an adult man with Graves' hyperthyroidism. Material for sequencing was peripheral blood or thyroid tissue (not recorded which). The chain is built from TRBV7-9 and TRBJ1-2, with D uncertain. The CDR3 loop is CASSFPTGYTF. The CDR3 DNA reads TGTGCCAGCAGCTTTCCCACTGGCTACACCTTC. Based on the CDR3 plus reference TRBV7-9 and TRBJ1-2, the full variable domain is DTGVSQNPRHKITKRGQNVTFRCDPISEHNRLYWYRQTLGQGPEFLTYFQNEAQLEKSRLLSDRFSAERPKGSFSTLEIQRTEQGDSAMYLCASSFPTGYTFGSGTRLTVV.